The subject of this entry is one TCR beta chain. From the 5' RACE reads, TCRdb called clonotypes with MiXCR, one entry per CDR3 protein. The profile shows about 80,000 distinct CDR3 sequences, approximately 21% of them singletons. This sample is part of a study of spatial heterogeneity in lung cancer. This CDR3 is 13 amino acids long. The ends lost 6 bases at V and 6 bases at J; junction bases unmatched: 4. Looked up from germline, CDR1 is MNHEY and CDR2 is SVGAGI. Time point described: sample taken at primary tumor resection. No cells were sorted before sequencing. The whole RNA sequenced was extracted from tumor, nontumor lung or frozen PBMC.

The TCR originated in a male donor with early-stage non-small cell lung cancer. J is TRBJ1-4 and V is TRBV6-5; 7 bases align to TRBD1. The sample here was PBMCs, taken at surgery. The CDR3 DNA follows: TGTGCCAGCAGACCCGACAGGGATGAAAAACTGTTTTTT. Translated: CASRPDRDEKLFF.